This is a list of T cell receptor beta chains from one sample in a study of control samples from healthy donors and cancer patients. Sequencing used immunoSEQ multiplex PCR; TCRdb keeps in-frame clones, though not all of them. The table records 65,000 to 100,000 clones, 87% of them present only once. The specimen was blood. These receptors all come from a man aged 50 to 59 in good health. Both conserved end residues are part of each CDR3. Each record gives: clone size, D gene, J gene, V gene, CDR3 length, CDR3 protein, CDR3 DNA. The D gene is left open where the match is weak. Size is omitted from some rows. Given values are once, few, many or a class for expanded clones.

abundance: NA
d_gene: TRBD1
j_gene: TRBJ1-2
v_gene: TRBV7-9
len: 15
CDR3aa: CASSLALGGDYGYTF
CDR3nt: TGTGCCAGCAGCTTAGCGCTAGGGGGCGACTATGGCTACACCTTC

abundance: few
d_gene: NA
j_gene: TRBJ1-2
v_gene: TRBV14
len: 15
CDR3aa: CASSRVVGANYGYTF
CDR3nt: TGTGCCAGCAGCCGTGTAGTAGGGGCTAACTATGGCTACACCTTC

abundance: NA
d_gene: NA
j_gene: TRBJ1-6
v_gene: TRBV5-6
len: 17
CDR3aa: CASSSRDTGFLHSPLHF
CDR3nt: TGTGCCAGCAGCTCCCGGGACACCGGATTTCTTCATTCACCCCTCCACTTT

abundance: NA
d_gene: NA
j_gene: TRBJ2-1
v_gene: TRBV21-1
len: 13
CDR3aa: CARRGLGYNEQFF
CDR3nt: TGTGCCCGACGGGGGCTGGGATACAATGAGCAGTTCTTC

abundance: NA
d_gene: NA
j_gene: TRBJ1-2
v_gene: TRBV15
len: 16
CDR3aa: CATSSHNQEAVDGYTF
CDR3nt: TGTGCCACCAGCAGCCACAATCAGGAGGCAGTTGATGGCTACACCTTC

abundance: NA
d_gene: TRBD2
j_gene: TRBJ2-7
v_gene: TRBV11-1
len: 16
CDR3aa: CASSFLGTSASYEQYF
CDR3nt: TGTGCCAGCAGCTTCCTTGGGACTAGCGCTTCCTACGAGCAGTACTTC

abundance: NA
d_gene: TRBD2
j_gene: TRBJ2-3
v_gene: TRBV6-5
len: 15
CDR3aa: CASSWALAGTDTQYF
CDR3nt: TGTGCCAGCTCCTGGGCTCTAGCGGGAACAGATACGCAGTATTTT

abundance: NA
d_gene: TRBD1
j_gene: TRBJ2-7
v_gene: TRBV28
len: 13
CDR3aa: CASSGQGHYEQYF
CDR3nt: TGTGCCAGCAGTGGACAGGGTCACTACGAGCAGTACTTC

abundance: once
d_gene: NA
j_gene: TRBJ2-2
v_gene: TRBV6-6
len: 10
CDR3aa: CASYTGELFF
CDR3nt: TGTGCCAGCTACACCGGGGAGCTGTTTTTT

abundance: NA
d_gene: NA
j_gene: TRBJ2-3
v_gene: TRBV9
len: 15
CDR3aa: CASSVGSAPWDTQYF
CDR3nt: TGTGCCAGCAGCGTAGGAAGCGCTCCTTGGGATACGCAGTATTTT

abundance: few
d_gene: NA
j_gene: TRBJ2-2
v_gene: TRBV29-1
len: 14
CDR3aa: CSVQGGGNTGELFF
CDR3nt: TGCAGCGTACAAGGAGGGGGCAACACCGGGGAGCTGTTTTTT

abundance: NA
d_gene: TRBD1
j_gene: TRBJ1-5
v_gene: TRBV5-5
len: 15
CDR3aa: CASSLGATGREPQHF
CDR3nt: TGTGCCAGCAGCTTGGGCGCGACAGGGAGGGAGCCCCAGCATTTT

abundance: once
d_gene: NA
j_gene: TRBJ2-1
v_gene: TRBV6-2/TRBV6-3
len: 15
CDR3aa: CASSFLASSYNEQFF
CDR3nt: TGTGCCAGCAGTTTCCTGGCCAGCTCCTACAATGAGCAGTTCTTC

abundance: once
d_gene: TRBD1
j_gene: TRBJ1-1
v_gene: TRBV15
len: 13
CDR3aa: CATQTGLNTEAFF
CDR3nt: TGTGCCACACAGACAGGGCTGAACACTGAAGCTTTCTTT

abundance: NA
d_gene: NA
j_gene: TRBJ1-6
v_gene: TRBV5-1
len: 15
CDR3aa: CASSPRSGDNSPLHF
CDR3nt: TGCGCCAGCAGCCCGCGGTCGGGGGACAATTCACCCCTCCACTTT

abundance: NA
d_gene: NA
j_gene: TRBJ1-3
v_gene: TRBV2
len: 16
CDR3aa: CASSEANVVSGNTIYF
CDR3nt: TGTGCCAGCAGTGAAGCGAATGTGGTCTCGGGAAACACCATATATTTT

abundance: NA
d_gene: TRBD1
j_gene: TRBJ2-1
v_gene: TRBV4-3
len: 18
CDR3aa: CASSHPGQGSLSYNEQFF
CDR3nt: TGCGCCAGCAGCCATCCCGGACAGGGTTCCCTCTCCTACAATGAGCAGTTCTTC

abundance: NA
d_gene: TRBD1
j_gene: TRBJ1-1
v_gene: TRBV4-3
len: 15
CDR3aa: CASSRRDRADTEAFF
CDR3nt: TGCGCCAGCAGCCGTAGGGACAGGGCTGACACTGAAGCTTTCTTT

abundance: few
d_gene: NA
j_gene: TRBJ2-1
v_gene: TRBV11-2
len: 13
CDR3aa: CATSLSSGNEQFF
CDR3nt: TGTGCCACCTCTCTTTCTAGTGGGAATGAGCAGTTCTTC

abundance: NA
d_gene: NA
j_gene: TRBJ2-5
v_gene: TRBV7-6
len: 15
CDR3aa: CASSSTGQGRETQYF
CDR3nt: TGTGCCAGCAGCTCCACGGGGCAGGGAAGAGAGACCCAGTACTTC

abundance: NA
d_gene: TRBD2
j_gene: TRBJ2-3
v_gene: TRBV24-1
len: 17
CDR3aa: CATSDPLGLAGADTQYF
CDR3nt: TGTGCCACCAGTGATCCCCTAGGACTAGCGGGGGCAGATACGCAGTATTTT

abundance: once
d_gene: TRBD2
j_gene: TRBJ2-1
v_gene: TRBV19
len: 14
CDR3aa: CASSIDISGRALFF
CDR3nt: TGTGCCAGTAGTATAGATATTAGCGGGAGGGCCCTGTTCTTC

abundance: NA
d_gene: TRBD1
j_gene: TRBJ1-4
v_gene: TRBV5-1
len: 15
CDR3aa: CASSPAAGGREKLFF
CDR3nt: TGCGCCAGCAGCCCTGCAGCAGGGGGCAGGGAAAAACTGTTTTTT

abundance: NA
d_gene: TRBD2
j_gene: TRBJ2-3
v_gene: TRBV7-2
len: 16
CDR3aa: CASSLDSGASADTQYF
CDR3nt: TGTGCCAGCAGCTTAGACAGCGGGGCAAGCGCAGATACGCAGTATTTT

abundance: NA
d_gene: TRBD2
j_gene: TRBJ2-2
v_gene: TRBV2
len: 18
CDR3aa: CASTRTSGGAGWTGELFF
CDR3nt: TGTGCCAGCACCAGGACTAGCGGGGGGGCAGGTTGGACCGGGGAGCTGTTTTTT

abundance: NA
d_gene: NA
j_gene: TRBJ1-1
v_gene: TRBV2
len: 12
CDR3aa: CASDREETEAFF
CDR3nt: TGTGCCAGCGATAGAGAGGAAACTGAAGCTTTCTTT

abundance: NA
d_gene: TRBD1
j_gene: TRBJ2-1
v_gene: TRBV6-2/TRBV6-3
len: 13
CDR3aa: CASSRDRGNEQFF
CDR3nt: TGTGCCAGCAGTCGGGACAGGGGTAATGAGCAGTTCTTC

abundance: NA
d_gene: NA
j_gene: TRBJ2-7
v_gene: TRBV18
len: 15
CDR3aa: CASSPTGRESYEQYF
CDR3nt: TGTGCCAGCTCACCAACCGGACGGGAGTCCTACGAGCAGTACTTC

abundance: NA
d_gene: TRBD1
j_gene: TRBJ1-1
v_gene: TRBV27
len: 16
CDR3aa: CASSWGWGTANTEAFF
CDR3nt: TGTGCCAGCAGTTGGGGTTGGGGGACAGCCAACACTGAAGCTTTCTTT

abundance: NA
d_gene: NA
j_gene: TRBJ1-2
v_gene: TRBV19
len: 13
CDR3aa: CATTRDHYYGYTF
CDR3nt: TGTGCCACAACGCGGGACCATTACTATGGCTACACCTTC

abundance: few
d_gene: NA
j_gene: TRBJ1-5
v_gene: TRBV19
len: 16
CDR3aa: CASSTNREGGNQPQHF
CDR3nt: TGTGCCAGTAGTACGAACAGGGAAGGAGGCAATCAGCCCCAGCATTTT

abundance: NA
d_gene: TRBD1
j_gene: TRBJ1-1
v_gene: TRBV4-1
len: 15
CDR3aa: CASSQAGQGDTEAFF
CDR3nt: TGCGCCAGCAGCCAAGCCGGACAGGGAGACACTGAAGCTTTCTTT

abundance: NA
d_gene: TRBD2
j_gene: TRBJ2-1
v_gene: TRBV28
len: 19
CDR3aa: CASSPGLGLAGGIYNEQFF
CDR3nt: TGTGCCAGCAGTCCTGGACTGGGACTAGCGGGAGGGATCTACAATGAGCAGTTCTTC

abundance: NA
d_gene: NA
j_gene: TRBJ2-5
v_gene: TRBV7-9
len: 15
CDR3aa: CASSSYISKGETQYF
CDR3nt: TGTGCCAGCAGCTCCTATATCTCCAAGGGAGAGACCCAGTACTTC

abundance: NA
d_gene: NA
j_gene: TRBJ2-3
v_gene: TRBV28
len: 17
CDR3aa: CASTPPDGGTSTDTQYF
CDR3nt: TGTGCCAGCACCCCCCCGGACGGTGGTACTAGCACAGATACGCAGTATTTT

abundance: NA
d_gene: TRBD1
j_gene: TRBJ2-4
v_gene: TRBV7-2
len: 16
CDR3aa: CASSTQGAQAKNIQYF
CDR3nt: TGTGCCAGCAGCACCCAGGGGGCGCAAGCCAAAAACATTCAGTACTTC

abundance: NA
d_gene: NA
j_gene: TRBJ2-3
v_gene: TRBV5-6
len: 16
CDR3aa: CASSLGLFSSTDTQYF
CDR3nt: TGTGCCAGCAGCTTAGGACTGTTTTCTAGCACAGATACGCAGTATTTT

abundance: once
d_gene: NA
j_gene: TRBJ2-7
v_gene: TRBV11-3
len: 14
CDR3aa: CASSFTMEAHEQYF
CDR3nt: TGTGCCAGCAGCTTTACTATGGAAGCCCACGAGCAGTACTTC

abundance: NA
d_gene: TRBD1
j_gene: TRBJ2-1
v_gene: TRBV6-6
len: 14
CDR3aa: CASSPGTGYTSQFF
CDR3nt: TGTGCCAGCAGTCCAGGGACAGGGTACACTTCACAGTTCTTC

abundance: NA
d_gene: NA
j_gene: TRBJ2-3
v_gene: TRBV29-1
len: 11
CDR3aa: CSVEEPQGQYF
CDR3nt: TGCAGCGTTGAAGAGCCCCAGGGGCAGTATTTT

abundance: NA
d_gene: NA
j_gene: TRBJ1-2
v_gene: TRBV18
len: 15
CDR3aa: CASSPDVQGGYGYTF
CDR3nt: TGTGCCAGCTCACCAGACGTTCAGGGCGGGTATGGCTACACCTTC

abundance: NA
d_gene: NA
j_gene: TRBJ2-5
v_gene: TRBV10-1
len: 14
CDR3aa: CASSDGTYQETQYF
CDR3nt: TGCGCCAGCAGTGACGGAACGTACCAAGAGACCCAGTACTTC

abundance: NA
d_gene: TRBD1
j_gene: TRBJ2-7
v_gene: TRBV5-4
len: 13
CDR3aa: CASSQTGAAGQYF
CDR3nt: TGTGCCAGCAGCCAGACAGGGGCCGCCGGGCAGTACTTC

abundance: NA
d_gene: NA
j_gene: TRBJ2-3
v_gene: TRBV7-3
len: 16
CDR3aa: CASSLTFAAGTDTQYF
CDR3nt: TGTGCCAGCAGCTTAACGTTTGCTGCCGGCACAGATACGCAGTATTTT

abundance: NA
d_gene: NA
j_gene: TRBJ1-2
v_gene: TRBV11-2
len: 13
CDR3aa: CASSLWKDYGYTF
CDR3nt: TGTGCCAGCAGCTTATGGAAGGACTATGGCTACACCTTC

abundance: few
d_gene: NA
j_gene: TRBJ1-5
v_gene: TRBV10-1
len: 12
CDR3aa: CASSDGYQPQHF
CDR3nt: TGCGCCAGCAGTGACGGTTATCAGCCCCAGCATTTT

abundance: NA
d_gene: TRBD2
j_gene: TRBJ2-1
v_gene: TRBV27
len: 15
CDR3aa: CASSRGLAGVSEQFF
CDR3nt: TGTGCCAGCAGCCGGGGACTAGCGGGAGTAAGTGAGCAGTTCTTC

abundance: once
d_gene: NA
j_gene: TRBJ2-1
v_gene: TRBV7-6
len: 13
CDR3aa: CASSLQMVNEQFF
CDR3nt: TGTGCCAGCAGCTTACAGATGGTCAATGAGCAGTTCTTC

abundance: once
d_gene: NA
j_gene: TRBJ1-1
v_gene: TRBV5-5
len: 16
CDR3aa: CASSLEAGTWITEAFF
CDR3nt: TGTGCCAGCAGCTTGGAGGCAGGGACGTGGATTACTGAAGCTTTCTTT

abundance: NA
d_gene: NA
j_gene: TRBJ2-2
v_gene: TRBV12-3/TRBV12-4
len: 13
CDR3aa: CASSLERTGELFF
CDR3nt: TGTGCCAGCAGTTTGGAACGGACCGGGGAGCTGTTTTTT

abundance: NA
d_gene: TRBD1
j_gene: TRBJ1-5
v_gene: TRBV18
len: 15
CDR3aa: CASSPRGQGIQPQHF
CDR3nt: TGTGCCAGCTCACCTCGAGGACAGGGGATTCAGCCCCAGCATTTT

abundance: NA
d_gene: NA
j_gene: TRBJ1-1
v_gene: TRBV7-2
len: 13
CDR3aa: CASSKERGTEAFF
CDR3nt: TGTGCCAGCAGCAAGGAGAGGGGCACTGAAGCTTTCTTT

abundance: NA
d_gene: TRBD2
j_gene: TRBJ2-7
v_gene: TRBV4-2
len: 15
CDR3aa: CASSQVTSGNDEQYF
CDR3nt: TGTGCCAGCAGCCAAGTAACTAGCGGGAACGACGAGCAGTACTTC

abundance: NA
d_gene: NA
j_gene: TRBJ2-5
v_gene: TRBV28
len: 13
CDR3aa: CASRWGVQETQYF
CDR3nt: TGTGCCAGCAGATGGGGTGTCCAAGAGACCCAGTACTTC

abundance: NA
d_gene: NA
j_gene: TRBJ1-2
v_gene: TRBV27
len: 15
CDR3aa: CASSLGQGFGYGYTF
CDR3nt: TGTGCCAGCAGCCTGGGGCAGGGATTTGGGTATGGCTACACCTTC